One and the same sample provided the 11 T cell receptor beta chains below, sequenced in a study of molecular identifiers for immune sequencing clone quantification. In TCRdb, the PCR reads were re-called with MiXCR into one record per CDR3 protein. The sample has about 630,000 distinct CDR3 sequences; approximately 24% are singletons. Sequencing was done on a sample of naive CD8+ T cells from blood, with Jurkat cell RNA spiked in. Subset described: FACS-sorted CD8+CD4-CCR7+CD45RA+ naive T cells. The receptors were sampled from a human donor in good health. Some libraries in this study had Jurkat cell RNA spiked in.

This clonotype was observed a handful of times. V usage is TRBV19 and J usage is TRBJ2-1, with D possibly being TRBD1 (6 bases). The V gene's germline CDR1 is LNHDA and CDR2 SQIVND (reference sequence). V lost 2 bases, J lost 12 bases, and 14 bases lay in between. CDR3 length: 13 residues. CDR3 sequence: CASSIIGRDTQFF. The CDR3 nucleotides are TGTGCCAGTAGTATAATCGGAAGGGACACGCAGTTCTTC. The complete variable domain, with remaining parts taken from reference TRBV19 and TRBJ2-1, reads DGGITQSPKYLFRKEGQNVTLSCEQNLNHDAMYWYRQDPGQGLRLIYYSQIVNDFQKGDIAEGYSVSREKKESFPLTVTSAQKNPTAFYLCASSIIGRDTQFFGPGTRLTVL.

This clonotype occurred many times. The chain has TRBV30 and TRBJ2-7; TRBD1 is a possible D gene (5 bases). Trimming shortened V by 1 base and J by 6 bases, and 13 bases separated the two germline ends. Per the germline V gene, CDR1 is GTSNPN and CDR2 is SVGIG (reference sequence). This CDR3 is built from 13 residues. CDR3 sequence (DNA): TGTGCCTGGAGTGCCGCCCTTAGGGGCGAGCAGTACTTC. This codes for CAWSAALRGEQYF.

As for this clonotype: This clone may be a read error of a much larger clone one base away. The genes are TRBV6-5 and TRBJ2-1; D tentatively reads TRBD1 or TRBD2 (5 bases each). This CDR3 is built from 12 residues. CDR1 is MNHEY and CDR2 is SVGAGI in the germline V gene. CDR3 DNA sequence: TGTGCCAGCAGTTACTCGGGGGATGAGCATTTCTTC. It translates to CASSYSGDEHFF.

The gene calls are TRBV4-3 and TRBJ1-2, with D uncertain. The CDR3 is made up of 16 amino acids. V was clipped by 3 bases and J by 0 bases, with 14 bases between them. Germline-derived CDR1 and CDR2 are LGHNA and YSLEER. CDR3 loop: CASSQEAAPANYGYTF. The CDR3, as DNA: TGCGCCAGCAGCCAGGAGGCAGCCCCCGCTAACTATGGCTACACCTTC.

At least ten counts were recorded for this clonotype. V is TRBV10-3 and J is TRBJ2-5, with no clear D. Germline lookup yields CDR1 ENHRY and CDR2 SYGVKD. The V end was cut by 0 bases, the J end by 5 bases, with 4 bases between. The CDR3 has 12 amino acids. DNA of the CDR3: TGTGCCATCAGTGAGTCGCTTGAGACCCAGTACTTC. Protein: CAISESLETQYF.

The chain couples TRBV6-2 or TRBV6-3 to TRBJ2-7; no clear D gene. CDR1 and CDR2 (germline): MNHEY, SVGEGT. The CDR3 totals 11 residues. Trimming removed 8 bases from V and 3 bases from J, with 8 bases in between. In DNA, the CDR3 is TGTGCCAGCCAATCCAACTACGAGCAGTACTTC. Encoded protein: CASQSNYEQYF.

Comment on this clonotype: A read error may be the cause here, since a much bigger clone is one base away. The V call is TRBV20-1, the J call TRBJ2-3; D gene uncertain. The DNA end is a closer match to TRBJ1-5, so the J assignment may be wrong. The germline V gene encodes CDR1 DFQATT and CDR2 SNEGSKA (reference sequence). The CDR3 runs 14 residues. The CDR3: CSARVLANTDTQHF. In DNA, the CDR3 is TGCAGTGCTAGAGTTCTAGCTAACACAGATACGCAGCATTTT.

This clonotype was seen a few times. The chain links TRBV7-9 to TRBJ1-1; a possible D gene is TRBD1 (5 bases). The CDR3 is made up of 12 amino acids. V was shortened by 6 bases and J by 6 bases, with 11 bases between the two germline ends. Germline loops: CDR1 SEHNR, CDR2 FQNEAQ (reference sequence). The CDR3 bases are TGTGCCAGCAGATCTCAGGGCCCTGAAGCTTTCTTT. Translation: CASRSQGPEAFF.

This clonotype has ten or more counts. The rearrangement joins TRBV7-9 to TRBJ2-7; possible D gene TRBD2, 5 bases. The V and J ends lost 5 bases and 3 bases respectively, with 17 bases between them. The CDR3 extends over 15 amino acids. The germline V gene has CDR1 SEHNR and CDR2 FQNEAQ (reference sequence). The CDR3 DNA sequence: TGTGCCAGCAGCCCAGCCGCGGGCGGGTACTACGAGCAGTACTTC. Protein: CASSPAAGGYYEQYF.

This clonotype has ten or more counts. V usage is TRBV6-5 and J usage is TRBJ1-1, with TRBD1 matching over 9 bases. CDR3 length: 15 amino acids. J was trimmed by 1 base and V by 6 bases; bases with no gene match: 6. Germline CDR1 and CDR2: MNHEY and SVGAGI. The CDR3 loop reads CASRPGQGRNTEAFF. Written as DNA, the CDR3 is TGTGCCAGCAGACCGGGACAGGGACGGAACACTGAAGCTTTCTTT.

The rearrangement uses TRBV12-3 or TRBV12-4 and TRBJ2-7; D is unclear. Trimming took off 7 bases at V and 3 bases at J, with 13 bases between the two ends. The CDR3 runs 13 residues. Here the CDR3 DNA reads TGTGCCAGCACCCCAGACAACCGCTACGAGCAGTACTTC. It codes for CASTPDNRYEQYF.